The clone carrying this T cell receptor (beta chain) was counted a single time. The antigen remains undetermined. One junction end disagrees with the germline gene, perhaps due to a read error. The template for TCR beta VDJ and CDR3 sequence profiling was genomic DNA. TCRdb redid the calling of the reads with MiXCR, one entry per CDR3 protein. The sample holds 180,000 or so distinct CDR3 sequences, roughly 63% seen once. This record comes from a study of CD8+CD57+ T cells in acquired aplastic anemia. Study at large: Sorted CD4+ and CD8+ cells yielded DNA averaging approximately 3.5 ug.

This CDR3 has 14 residues. Germline V gives CDR1 LNHDA, CDR2 SQIVND (reference sequence). Whole-study findings and limits: Patient and control CD8+ Simpson's diversity was not significantly different.

Selection for sequencing was limited to patients who had shown CD8+CD57+ cell expansion by flow cytometry. The TCR comes from a human donor with aplastic anemia. Sequencing was carried out using sorted CD4+, CD8+, or CD8+CD57+ T cells (not recorded which) from PBMCs. The rearrangement links TRBV19 to TRBJ2-5, with D hard to call. CDR3 sequence (DNA): TGTGCCAGTGGTATAGCACAGTACCAAGAGACCCAGTACTTC. Translated, it gives CASGIAQYQETQYF.